This T cell receptor beta chain was sequenced during a study of Ad26.COV2.S vaccination and SARS-CoV-2 variants. Treatment noted: roughly 19 received Ad26.COV2.S at low or high dose, single or two shots; about 5 received placebo; per-sample allocation not given. Samples analyzed were those drawn on day 63 after the first vaccine or placebo injection. The assay was immunoSEQ multiplex PCR, and TCRdb's table has in-frame clones only and misses some. The sample includes approximately 300,000 clones, approximately 86% of them seen just once. CDR1 SGDLS and CDR2 YYNGEE come from the germline V gene. The V and J ends lost 0 bases and 2 bases respectively, with 7 bases between them. The CDR3 is 14 residues long.

J is TRBJ2-3 and V is TRBV9, with D unresolved. This TCR was recovered from a person aged 18-60 years who received the Ad26.COV2.S COVID-19 vaccine or a placebo. This specimen consisted of peripheral blood, obtained in a trial of Ad26.COV2.S vaccine versus placebo. CDR3 sequence (DNA): TGTGCCAGCAGCGTAGCTAGTAACACAGATACGCAGTATTTT. As protein: CASSVASNTDTQYF.